The 26 T cell receptor beta chains reported below all come from one sample, sequenced in a study of blood T cell repertoires in COVID-19. The protocol was immunoSEQ multiplex PCR, while the TCRdb copy is restricted to in-frame clones and leaves out a portion. The sample lists under 130,000 clones; 85% were seen once. The source material was peripheral blood. These receptors all stem from a human donor in a cohort sampled during active COVID-19.

The rearrangement uses TRBV28 and TRBJ2-5, with 11 positions matching TRBD2. Germline lookup yields CDR1 MDHEN and CDR2 SYDVKM. The CDR3 has 16 residues. Trimming removed 5 bases from V and 5 bases from J; junction bases left unmatched: 10. The CDR3: CASSQNSGRELETQYF. The CDR3 DNA sequence: TGTGCCAGCAGTCAGAATAGCGGGAGGGAGCTTGAGACCCAGTACTTC.

V is TRBV11-2 and J is TRBJ1-2; D possibly corresponds to TRBD1 (6 bases). Germline V CDR1 and CDR2: SGHAT, FQNNGV. CDR3 size: 15 residues. V was pared by 1 base and J by 6 bases, with 15 bases between. The CDR3 protein is CASSLVGQGRDGYTF. The CDR3 coding sequence is TGTGCCAGCAGCTTAGTCGGCCAGGGGAGAGATGGCTACACCTTC.

The V gene is TRBV7-2, the J gene TRBJ2-5, with 7 bases fitting TRBD1. The J segment lost 4 bases and the V segment lost 2 bases, leaving 7 bases of the junction unmatched. The CDR3 covers 15 residues. Germline loops: CDR1 SGHTA, CDR2 FQGNSA. The CDR3 region is CASSLIRAGGETQYF. CDR3 bases: TGTGCCAGCAGCTTAATCAGGGCAGGGGGAGAGACCCAGTACTTC.

The genes are TRBV10-3 and TRBJ1-2; 10 bases are shared with TRBD1. The germline V gene encodes CDR1 ENHRY and CDR2 SYGVKD. The ends lost 5 bases at V and 6 bases at J; junction bases unmatched: 6. The CDR3 loop spans 14 amino acids. The CDR3 loop is CAISSDRGPHGYTF. The CDR3 nucleotides are TGTGCCATCAGTTCCGACAGGGGGCCCCATGGCTACACCTTC.

This clone was detected a few times. J is TRBJ2-7 and V is TRBV29-1; 8 bases are a match to TRBD1. The CDR3 is made up of 13 amino acids. Germline CDR1 is SQVTM and CDR2 is ANQGSEA. The ends lost 8 bases at V and 1 base at J; junction bases unmatched: 7. The CDR3 here is CSPKTGVSYEQYF. CDR3 bases: TGCAGCCCCAAGACAGGGGTGTCCTACGAGCAGTACTTC.

V and J are TRBV14 and TRBJ2-3, with D tentatively TRBD2 (6 bases). Per the germline V gene, CDR1 is SGHDN and CDR2 is FVKESK. The CDR3 spans 16 residues. Trimming took off 6 bases at V and 2 bases at J, with 18 bases between the two ends. The CDR3 is CASSRDPAGNTDTQYF. The CDR3 nucleotides read TGTGCCAGCAGTCGGGACCCAGCGGGCAACACAGATACGCAGTATTTT.

The chain has TRBV20-1 and TRBJ2-1, with 8 positions matching TRBD1. V was pared by 3 bases and J by 9 bases, with 10 bases of the junction left unmatched. The CDR3 contains 14 residues. The germline gives CDR1 DFQATT, CDR2 SNEGSKA (reference sequence). CDR3 in DNA: TGCAGTGCTAGTTCGGGACAGGTGGCCAGTGAGCAGTTCTTC. It yields the protein CSASSGQVASEQFF.

The chain recombines TRBV19 with TRBJ1-5; 9 bases are shared with TRBD1. The trim removed 1 base at V and 7 bases at J, leaving 17 bases unmatched. Per germline, CDR1 LNHDA and CDR2 SQIVND (reference sequence). This CDR3 comprises 19 residues. The CDR3 region has the DNA TGTGCCAGTAGTATAGCTACTACAGGGGGCCTAAGGGGGCGGCAGCCCCAGCATTTT. Its translation: CASSIATTGGLRGRQPQHF.

This clone was found once. V and J are TRBV3-1 (or the pseudogene TRBV3-2) and TRBJ1-2; D gene ambiguous. Germline lookup yields CDR1 LGHDT and CDR2 YNNKEL (reference sequence). The V end was cut by 4 bases, the J end by 4 bases, with 13 bases between. The CDR3 has 14 residues. This CDR3 is CASSPRGGLYGYTF. DNA for the CDR3: TGTGCCAGCAGCCCGCGGGGAGGCCTCTATGGCTACACCTTC.

The V and J genes are TRBV28 and TRBJ2-6; D possibly corresponds to TRBD2 (6 bases). This CDR3 comprises 15 residues. The V and J ends lost 4 bases and 2 bases respectively, with 9 bases between them. The germline V gene encodes CDR1 MDHEN and CDR2 SYDVKM. This CDR3 reads CASSSTGAGANVLTF. The CDR3 DNA reads as TGTGCCAGCAGTTCCACGGGGGCTGGGGCCAACGTCCTGACTTTC. Full variable domain (outside the CDR3, taken from reference TRBV28 and TRBJ2-6): DVKVTQSSRYLVKRTGEKVFLECVQDMDHENMFWYRQDPGLGLRLIYFSYDVKMKEKGDIPEGYSVSREKKERFSLILESASTNQTSMYLCASSSTGAGANVLTFGAGSRLTVL.

The V gene is TRBV15, the J gene TRBJ2-5; 10 nucleotides agree with TRBD2. The J segment lost 4 bases and the V segment lost 0 bases, leaving 5 bases of the junction unmatched. CDR1 LNHNV and CDR2 YYDKDF come from the germline V gene (reference sequence). This CDR3 region has 16 residues. CDR3 residues: CATSRDQAGGRETQYF. The CDR3, as DNA: TGTGCCACCAGCAGAGATCAAGCGGGAGGGCGAGAGACCCAGTACTTC.

The rearrangement uses TRBV4-3 and TRBJ1-6; D remains unclear. This CDR3 is 15 amino acids long. The V end was cut by 1 base, the J end by 8 bases, with 12 bases between. Germline V gene data show CDR1 as LGHNA and CDR2 as YSLEER. CDR3 loop: CASSQGTALYSPLHF. CDR3 in DNA: TGCGCCAGCAGCCAAGGGACTGCCCTATATTCACCCCTCCACTTT.

The gene calls are TRBV19 and TRBJ2-3; 13 nucleotides align to TRBD2. Germline assignment: CDR1 LNHDA and CDR2 SQIVND (reference sequence). The J segment lost 7 bases and the V segment lost 6 bases, leaving 4 bases of the junction unmatched. The CDR3 contains 14 residues. The CDR3 DNA reads as TGTGCCAGTAGCCGGACTAGCGGGAGTAATACGCAGTATTTT. The encoded protein is CASSRTSGSNTQYF.

The rearrangement links TRBV28 to TRBJ1-4; 8 nucleotides match TRBD1. There are 15 residues in the CDR3. The ends lost 2 bases at V and 8 bases at J; junction bases unmatched: 7. Germline CDR1 and CDR2: MDHEN and SYDVKM. The CDR3 loop reads CASSLGQGFREKLFF. In DNA, the CDR3 is TGTGCCAGCAGTTTAGGACAGGGTTTTCGAGAAAAACTGTTTTTT.

The chain links TRBV5-1 to TRBJ2-7; D is possibly TRBD2 (5 bases). Trimming took 1 base from V and 1 from J, leaving 9 bases between them. This CDR3 has 14 amino acids. CDR1 SGHRS and CDR2 YFSETQ come from the germline V gene. The CDR3 DNA reads TGCGCCAGCAGCTTGACTAGTGGGTCCTACGAGCAGTACTTC. This translates into CASSLTSGSYEQYF.

The J gene is TRBJ1-5, the V gene TRBV24-1, with TRBD1 matching 10 bases. The junction had 6 bases not matched to a gene; V was cut back by 4 bases and J by 7 bases. This CDR3 contains 15 residues. Germline V lookup: CDR1 KGHDR, CDR2 SFDVKD. CDR3 region: CATSEAGTGEQPQHF. The DNA for the CDR3 is TGTGCCACCAGTGAAGCCGGGACAGGGGAGCAGCCCCAGCATTTT.

This chain links TRBV19 with TRBJ1-1, with D tentatively TRBD1 (5 bases). Germline assignment: CDR1 LNHDA and CDR2 SQIVND (reference sequence). The CDR3 runs to 16 residues. V lost 4 bases and J lost 5, with 20 bases in between. The CDR3 region is CASSTGLSGGWTEAFF. In nucleotides, the CDR3 is TGTGCCAGTAGTACGGGACTCTCCGGGGGGTGGACTGAAGCTTTCTTT.

This rearrangement joins TRBV9 to TRBJ1-1; no clear D gene. The V and J ends lost 0 bases and 8 bases respectively, with 29 bases between them. This CDR3 spans 19 amino acids. Germline loops: CDR1 SGDLS, CDR2 YYNGEE. CDR3 nucleotides: TGTGCCAGCAGCGTAGGGGTTGCGACTGACGATCTCCAAAAAACAGAAGCTTTCTTT. This encodes CASSVGVATDDLQKTEAFF.

The chain employs TRBV7-2 and TRBJ1-6, with D perhaps TRBD1 (5 bases). Germline lookup yields CDR1 SGHTA and CDR2 FQGNSA. The CDR3 length is 15 residues. Trimming left V 3 bases short and J 7 bases short, with 13 bases between. The chain's CDR3 is CASSFSGLINSPLHF. In DNA, the CDR3 is TGTGCCAGCAGCTTCTCGGGACTGATAAATTCACCCCTCCACTTT.

The chain recombines TRBV5-1 with TRBJ2-3; TRBD2 matches 12 bases. The CDR3 covers 15 residues. CDR1 is SGHRS and CDR2 is YFSETQ in the germline V gene. The V gene end was trimmed by 4 bases and the J gene end by 5 bases; junction bases not matched to a gene: 5. CDR3 sequence: CASSRGLAGIDTQYF. CDR3 in DNA: TGCGCCAGCAGCCGGGGACTAGCGGGCATAGATACGCAGTATTTT.

This chain uses TRBV9 with TRBJ2-3; D not certain. V was trimmed by 0 bases and J by 3 bases, leaving 14 bases between them. This CDR3 region has 16 residues. CDR1 and CDR2 (germline): SGDLS, YYNGEE. CDR3 sequence (DNA): TGTGCCAGCAGCGTAGAGGCAGCGTCGGCAACAGATACGCAGTATTTT. Protein: CASSVEAASATDTQYF. The whole variable domain, filled in from reference TRBV9 and TRBJ2-3, reads DSGVTQTPKHLITATGQRVTLRCSPRSGDLSVYWYQQSLDQGLQFLIQYYNGEERAKGNILERFSAQQFPDLHSELNLSSLELGDSALYFCASSVEAASATDTQYFGPGTRLTVL.

This chain links TRBV14 with TRBJ2-3, with D perhaps TRBD2 (6 bases). The V gene's germline CDR1 is SGHDN and CDR2 FVKESK. CDR3 length: 16 residues. The ends were cut back, 3 bases at V and 0 bases at J, with 13 bases in the middle. CDR3 in amino acids: CASSHGKGTSTDTQYF. CDR3 DNA: TGTGCCAGCAGCCACGGGAAAGGGACTAGCACAGATACGCAGTATTTT.

The V and J genes are TRBV10-1 and TRBJ1-2; D gene ambiguous. Trimming cost V 4 bases and J 0 bases, with 12 bases left between them. This CDR3 has 15 residues. Germline values: CDR1 WNHNN, CDR2 SYGVQD (reference sequence). CDR3 sequence (DNA): TGCGCCAGCAGTGTCCGGGAGACCGCTAACTATGGCTACACCTTC. Its translation: CASSVRETANYGYTF.

The rearrangement links TRBV5-6 to TRBJ2-1; 7 bases line up with TRBD2. The CDR3 contains 15 residues. J lost 4 bases, V lost 8 bases, and 12 bases had no gene match. Per the germline V gene, CDR1 is SGHDT and CDR2 is YYEEEE. In nucleotides, the CDR3 is TGTGCCAGTCAGCACGGGGGGTTGTTGTACAATGAGCAGTTCTTC. It encodes CASQHGGLLYNEQFF.

The chain combines TRBV24-1 with TRBJ2-5, with TRBD1 identical over 7 bases. V lost 7 bases to trimming and J lost 4 bases; unmatched junction nucleotides: 5. CDR3 length: 13 amino acids. Germline-derived CDR1 and CDR2 are KGHDR and SFDVKD. The CDR3 sequence is CATSPTGRETQYF. As DNA, the CDR3 is TGTGCCACCAGCCCGACAGGGAGAGAGACCCAGTACTTC.

The gene calls are TRBV19 and TRBJ2-2, with a possible D match to TRBD1 (6 bases). Trimming pared 10 bases from V and 3 bases from J, leaving 15 bases between. Germline-derived CDR1 and CDR2 are LNHDA and SQIVND (reference sequence). The CDR3 loop spans 14 amino acids. CDR3 in amino acids: CATRTVGDTGELFF. CDR3 nucleotide sequence: TGTGCCACCAGGACAGTAGGGGACACCGGGGAGCTGTTTTTT.